The clone carrying this T cell receptor (beta chain) was found a few times. The data derive from a study of low-dose radiotherapy and immunotherapy resistance in tumors. Study details: Cohort 1 was given 0.5 Gy per fraction every 2 weeks, for 6.5 Gy total. The study gave Cohort 2 1 Gy per fraction every two weeks, totaling 13 Gy over 26 weeks. The authors gave intravenous cyclophosphamide 200 mg/m2 every two weeks, one day before radiation and immunotherapy.

V shed 4 bases and J 4 bases; nucleotides not matched to a gene: 6. There are 16 residues in the CDR3. Germline loops: CDR1 SGHNT, CDR2 YYREEE (reference sequence). TRAV- and TRBV-specific primers, spanning alpha and beta chains, primed first-strand cDNA. The TCRs were subjected to amplification over about 20 PCR cycles employing a constant-region primer in conjunction with a V-primer adapter. TCRdb fed the reads into MiXCR, producing one record per CDR3 protein. The sample carries about 11,000 distinct CDR3 sequences, 51% recorded once. The treatment that donors received included nivolumab, ipilimumab, aspirin, low-dose cyclophosphamide and low-dose radiotherapy.

The chain links TRBV5-4 to TRBJ2-3; 13 nucleotides agree with TRBD2. The TCR comes from a human donor with advanced metastatic prostate, ovarian, gallbladder or colorectal cancer (not recorded which). This table probably holds off-target reads from a library built for another chain. DNA for the CDR3: TGTGCCAGCAGCATCCGGACTAGCGGGAGCGCAGATACGCAGTATTTT. Translated, it gives CASSIRTSGSADTQYF.